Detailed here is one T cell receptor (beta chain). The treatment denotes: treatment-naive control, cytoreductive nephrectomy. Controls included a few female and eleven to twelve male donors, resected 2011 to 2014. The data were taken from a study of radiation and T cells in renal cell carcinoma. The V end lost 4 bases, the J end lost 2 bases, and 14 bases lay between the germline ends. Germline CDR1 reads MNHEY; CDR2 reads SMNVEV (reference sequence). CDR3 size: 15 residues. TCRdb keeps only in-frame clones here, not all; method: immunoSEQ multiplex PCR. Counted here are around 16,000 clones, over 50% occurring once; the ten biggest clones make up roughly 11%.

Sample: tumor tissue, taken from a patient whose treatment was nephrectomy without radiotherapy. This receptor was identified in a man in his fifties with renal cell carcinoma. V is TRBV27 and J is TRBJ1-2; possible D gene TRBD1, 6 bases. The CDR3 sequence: CASSSYREENYGYTF. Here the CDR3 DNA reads TGTGCCAGCAGTTCCTACAGGGAGGAAAACTATGGCTACACCTTC.